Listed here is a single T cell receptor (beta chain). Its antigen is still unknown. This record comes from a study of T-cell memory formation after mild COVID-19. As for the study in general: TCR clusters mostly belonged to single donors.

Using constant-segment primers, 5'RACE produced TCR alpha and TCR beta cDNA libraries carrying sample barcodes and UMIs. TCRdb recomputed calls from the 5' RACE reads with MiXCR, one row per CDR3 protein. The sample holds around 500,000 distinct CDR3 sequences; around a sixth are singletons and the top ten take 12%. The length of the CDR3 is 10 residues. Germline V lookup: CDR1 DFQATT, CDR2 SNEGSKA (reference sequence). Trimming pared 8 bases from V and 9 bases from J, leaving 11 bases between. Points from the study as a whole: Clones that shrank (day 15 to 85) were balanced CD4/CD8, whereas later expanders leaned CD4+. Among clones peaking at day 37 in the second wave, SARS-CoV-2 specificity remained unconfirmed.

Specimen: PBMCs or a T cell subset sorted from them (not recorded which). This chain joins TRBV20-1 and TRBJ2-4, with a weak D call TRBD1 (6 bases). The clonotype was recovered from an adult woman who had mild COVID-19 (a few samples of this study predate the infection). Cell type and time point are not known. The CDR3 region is CSPGQTIQYF. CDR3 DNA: TGCAGTCCCGGACAGACCATTCAGTACTTC.